This T cell receptor beta chain comes out of a study of human thymus T cells. Whole-study results and caveats: Unrelated people showed highly overlapping thymic repertoires, related research reported.

The thymus tissue came from resections taken during corrective heart surgery. This CDR3 has 17 amino acids. The V gene lost 4 bases and the J gene lost 6 bases, with 22 bases spanning the gap. CDR1 is MDHEN and CDR2 is SYDVKM in the germline V gene. TCRdb's table, derived via immunoSEQ multiplex PCR, lists solely in-frame clones and lacks some. Of about 130,000 clones listed, approximately 96% were seen once; the top ten hold 0.024%. Points on this clone: Its target is unknown.

The V and J genes are TRBV28 and TRBJ1-5; weak D call: TRBD1 (6 bases). This receptor was taken from a boy in the first two years of life with a congenital heart defect but otherwise immunologically healthy. Sequencing was carried out using thymus tissue. The CDR3 nucleotides read TGTGCCAGCAGTTCCTCGGAGCGGGGGCTCTTCGGTCAGCCCCAGCATTTT. This codes for CASSSSERGLFGQPQHF.